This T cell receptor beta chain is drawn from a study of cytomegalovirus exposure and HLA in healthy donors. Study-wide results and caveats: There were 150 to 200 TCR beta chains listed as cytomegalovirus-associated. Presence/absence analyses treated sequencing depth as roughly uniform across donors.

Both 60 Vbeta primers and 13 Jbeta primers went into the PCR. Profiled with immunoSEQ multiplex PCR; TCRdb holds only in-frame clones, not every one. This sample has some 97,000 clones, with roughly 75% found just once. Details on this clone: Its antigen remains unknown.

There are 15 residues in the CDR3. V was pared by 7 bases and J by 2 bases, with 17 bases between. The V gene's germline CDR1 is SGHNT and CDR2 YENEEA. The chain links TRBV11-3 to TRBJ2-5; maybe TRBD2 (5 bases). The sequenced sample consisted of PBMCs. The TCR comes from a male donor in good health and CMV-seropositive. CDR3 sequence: CASMLGSTRQETQYF. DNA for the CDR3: TGTGCCAGCATGCTAGGGAGTACTAGGCAAGAGACCCAGTACTTC. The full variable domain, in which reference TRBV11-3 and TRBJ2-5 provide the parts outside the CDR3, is EAGVVQSPRYKIIEKKQPVAFWCNPISGHNTLYWYLQNLGQGPELLIRYENEEAVDDSQLPKDRFSAERLKGVDSTLKIQPAELGDSAVYLCASMLGSTRQETQYFGPGTRLLVL.